One sample yielded the 22 T cell receptor beta chains listed below, sequenced in a study of T cells in Graves' hyperthyroidism and ophthalmopathy. RNA transcripts were the template for amplifying TCR beta CDR3 regions. An initial round of RT-PCR targeting the TCR CDR3 relied on the HTBI primer set. In TCRdb, the multiplex PCR reads were re-called with MiXCR into one record per CDR3 protein. The sample includes some 300,000 distinct CDR3 sequences, roughly 19% seen only once; the top ten take under 45%. Sample: blood. All receptors come from a man in his fifties with Graves' ophthalmopathy.

In its sample, this clonotype was seen many times. The gene calls are TRBV11-2 and TRBJ2-7; a weak D match, TRBD2 (6 bases). CDR3 length equals 17 residues. V was shortened by 5 bases and J by 2 bases, with 22 bases between the two germline ends. Germline CDR1 is SGHAT and CDR2 is FQNNGV. The CDR3 DNA reads TGTGCCAGCAGCCAGATAGCTTCGGGGGAGTCCCCCTACGAGCAGTACTTC. It translates to CASSQIASGESPYEQYF. Together with reference TRBV11-2 and TRBJ2-7, the CDR3 gives the full variable domain: EAGVAQSPRYKIIEKRQSVAFWCNPISGHATLYWYQQILGQGPKLLIQFQNNGVVDDSQLPKDRFSAERLKGVDSTLKIQPAKLEDSAVYLCASSQIASGESPYEQYFGPGTRLTVT.

Note on this clonotype: The conserved phenylalanine or tryptophan normally closing the CDR3 is absent here, so this likely arose from a read error. The chain uses TRBV12-3 or TRBV12-4 and TRBJ1-2; no definite D call. There are 13 residues in the CDR3. The germline V and J ends were trimmed by 4 bases and 7 bases, with 13 bases remaining between them. CDR3 sequence (DNA): TGTGCCAGCAGTTGGGAGGGAATAGGTGGCTACACCTCC. Residues: CASSWEGIGGYTS.

This clonotype occurred once. The limits of the CDR3 on the DNA are not certain, so only TCRdb's listed CDR3 is given. The gene calls are TRBV6-2 or TRBV6-3 and TRBJ1-3. The length of the CDR3 is 21 amino acids, counting both ends. CDR1 is MNHEY and CDR2 is SVGEGT in the germline V gene. CDR3 in amino acids: CASSYSSGSYEQYFGPDTIYF.

At least ten counts were recorded for this clonotype. The chain carries TRBV12-3 or TRBV12-4 and TRBJ1-1, with D unresolved. V gave up 6 bases and J gave up 1 base, with 0 bases separating them. The CDR3 has 10 amino acids. CDR3 protein: CASRNTEAFF. The CDR3 DNA sequence: TGTGCCAGCAGGAACACTGAAGCTTTCTTT.

The rearrangement joins TRBV2 to TRBJ2-4; TRBD2 matches 8 bases. Trimming at V came to 2 bases and at J to 1 base, leaving 1 base not matched to a gene. The CDR3 has 15 residues. The germline CDR1 and CDR2 sequences are SNHLY and FYNNEI. CDR3 sequence reads: CASSELAGAKNIQYF. In DNA form, the CDR3 reads TGTGCCAGCAGTGAACTAGCGGGTGCCAAAAACATTCAGTACTTC.

This clonotype was found many times. The chain combines TRBV7-3 with TRBJ2-3; no clear D gene. Trimming cost V 2 bases and J 4 bases, with 10 bases left between them. Germline V CDR1 and CDR2: SGHTA, FQGTGA. This CDR3 spans 14 amino acids. CDR3 nucleotides: TGTGCCAGCAGCTTAGACGTCTCCGCAGATACGCAGTATTTT. Translation: CASSLDVSADTQYF.

This clonotype was detected only a few times. This sequence joins TRBV9 and TRBJ2-3; D is uncertain. The V and J ends lost 0 bases and 3 bases respectively, with 14 bases between them. Germline CDR1 SGDLS, CDR2 YYNGEE. CDR3 length: 16 residues. The CDR3 region is CASSVAGISDTDTQYF. For the CDR3, the DNA is TGTGCCAGCAGCGTAGCGGGTATTTCTGATACAGATACGCAGTATTTT.

The table lists this clonotype with many counts. The chain recombines TRBV15 with TRBJ2-5; tentative D call: TRBD1 (6 bases). There are 14 residues in the CDR3. Germline CDR1 LNHNV, CDR2 YYDKDF (reference sequence). V gave up 1 base and J gave up 4 bases, with 10 bases separating them. The CDR3 loop is CATSRAQGAETQYF. The CDR3, as DNA: TGTGCCACCAGCAGAGCACAGGGAGCAGAGACCCAGTACTTC.

The gene calls are TRBV20-1 and TRBJ2-1; TRBD2 matches 9 bases. Trimming at V came to 5 bases and at J to 2 bases, leaving 28 bases not matched to a gene. Germline V gives CDR1 DFQATT, CDR2 SNEGSKA (reference sequence). This CDR3 region has 22 residues. CDR3 bases: TGCAGTGCTTTATATATGGGGTTGTTGGGGAAGCCGGGACTAGCTACCTACAATGAGCAGTTCTTC. Residues: CSALYMGLLGKPGLATYNEQFF.

This rearrangement joins TRBV5-6 to TRBJ2-7; TRBD1 matches 10 bases. The CDR3 sequence is 16 residues long. With 4 bases clipped from V and 1 base from J, the junction kept 8 bases outside the gene matches. The V gene's germline CDR1 is SGHDT and CDR2 YYEEEE. This CDR3 reads CASSTPDRGVSYEQYF. CDR3 DNA sequence: TGTGCCAGCAGCACCCCGGACAGGGGGGTTTCCTACGAGCAGTACTTC.

The chain uses TRBV3-1 and TRBJ1-2; D is unresolved. The CDR3 sequence is 14 residues long. The V end lost 0 bases, the J end lost 11 bases, and 16 bases lay between the germline ends. The germline V gene encodes CDR1 LGHDT and CDR2 YNNKEL (reference sequence). Written as DNA, the CDR3 is TGTGCCAGCAGCCAAGATTTAAAGGTCCCCCGATACACCTTC. This encodes CASSQDLKVPRYTF.

This sequence joins TRBV10-3 and TRBJ2-3; weak D call: TRBD1 (5 bases). The CDR3 is 15 residues long. CDR1 and CDR2 (germline): ENHRY, SYGVKD. V was pared by 0 bases and J by 0 bases, with 7 bases between. DNA of the CDR3: TGTGCCATCAGTGAGTCAGGACAAAGCACAGATACGCAGTATTTT. Protein sequence: CAISESGQSTDTQYF.

This clonotype appeared a few times. The rearrangement joins TRBV6-1 to TRBJ1-4; TRBD1 might be the D (6 bases). Trimming took off 5 bases at V and 5 bases at J, with 21 bases between the two ends. The CDR3 covers 17 residues. Germline CDR1 reads MNHNS; CDR2 reads SASEGT. The CDR3 sequence is CASSWYGGGSVNEKLFF. DNA for the CDR3: TGTGCCAGCAGTTGGTATGGGGGGGGCTCGGTCAATGAAAAACTGTTTTTT.

This clonotype was seen ten or more times. The rearrangement uses TRBV11-2 and TRBJ1-2; TRBD1 matches at 10 bases. J lost 4 bases, V lost 4 bases, and 12 bases had no gene match. Per the germline V gene, CDR1 is SGHAT and CDR2 is FQNNGV. The CDR3 spans 17 residues. In nucleotides, the CDR3 is TGTGCCAGCAGCTCAGTTCGGGACAGGGGTTCGGGCTATGGCTACACCTTC. This gives the protein CASSSVRDRGSGYGYTF.

Ten or more counts support this clonotype. The V and J genes are TRBV7-3 and TRBJ2-1, with 9 bases aligning to TRBD2. CDR1 SGHTA and CDR2 FQGTGA come from the germline V gene. With V trimmed by 8 bases and J by 6 bases, 11 bases remained unmatched. The CDR3 loop spans 15 amino acids. CDR3 residues: CASRLAGEAINEQFF. The CDR3 region has the DNA TGTGCCAGCCGATTAGCGGGAGAGGCGATCAATGAGCAGTTCTTC.

This clonotype was recorded at least ten times. The CDR3 DNA sequence: TGCAGTGCTAGAGAAGGGGGAGAGACCCAGTACTTC. This gives the protein CSAREGGETQYF. The V and J genes are TRBV20-1 and TRBJ2-5, with a weak D call TRBD1 (6 bases). Trimming took 0 bases from V and 4 from J, leaving 6 bases between them. Germline V gene sequence: CDR1 DFQATT, CDR2 SNEGSKA (reference sequence). This CDR3 has 12 residues.

The V and J genes are TRBV18 and TRBJ1-2; unclear D gene. The V end was cut by 8 bases, the J end by 8 bases, with 12 bases between. The V gene's germline CDR1 is KGHSH and CDR2 LQKENI. The CDR3 consists of 11 residues. The CDR3 protein is CASLDGVGYTF. The CDR3 DNA reads TGTGCCAGCCTCGACGGCGTGGGCTACACCTTC.

This sequence joins TRBV5-4 and TRBJ1-1; D is uncertain. V dropped 0 bases and J dropped 7 bases, with 10 bases sitting between them. Germline-derived CDR1 and CDR2 are SGHNT and YYREEE (reference sequence). The CDR3 extends over 13 amino acids. In nucleotides, the CDR3 is TGTGCCAGCAGCTTGGCCAACAGCCTTGAAGCTTTCTTT. This sequence encodes CASSLANSLEAFF.

The table lists this clonotype with many counts. The chain is built from TRBV6-1 and TRBJ2-7; 10 bases match TRBD1. V lost 5 bases to trimming and J lost 5 bases; unmatched junction nucleotides: 6. The CDR3 has 14 residues. The germline gives CDR1 MNHNS, CDR2 SASEGT. The CDR3 DNA is TGTGCCAGCAGTCCAAGACAGGGGGCTGACGAGCAGTACTTC. This codes for CASSPRQGADEQYF.

This clonotype was observed a handful of times. CDR3 protein: CASSVQLDQPQHF. CDR3 coding DNA: TGTGCCAGCAGCGTCCAGCTTGATCAGCCCCAGCATTTT. This rearrangement joins TRBV9 to TRBJ1-5; D call uncertain. CDR3 length equals 13 residues. V was clipped by 2 bases and J by 5 bases, with 8 bases between them. Germline V gives CDR1 SGDLS, CDR2 YYNGEE.

This clonotype was counted a few times. The CDR3 DNA is TGTGCCAGCTCCGCACTAGCGGGAGGGATGGAGCAGTTCTTC. Its translation is CASSALAGGMEQFF. This sequence joins TRBV19 and TRBJ2-1; TRBD2 matches 13 bases. Germline V CDR1 and CDR2: LNHDA, SQIVND (reference sequence). The CDR3 has 14 residues. V lost 9 bases and J lost 10; bases outside the gene matches: 9.

This clonotype was seen more than once but under ten times. This rearrangement joins TRBV27 to TRBJ1-1; TRBD1 agrees at 7 bases. Germline trimming cut 8 bases from V and 5 bases from J; bases unmatched to any gene: 11. This CDR3 is 14 amino acids long. Germline lookup yields CDR1 MNHEY and CDR2 SMNVEV (reference sequence). The CDR3 sequence: CASSVGGGDTEAFF. Written as DNA, the CDR3 is TGTGCCAGCTCTGTGGGAGGGGGCGATACTGAAGCTTTCTTT.